This entry concerns a single TCR beta chain. V trimming: 1 base; J trimming: 4 bases; junction bases outside the gene matches: 14. Germline lookup yields CDR1 SGHTA and CDR2 FQGTGA. CDR3 length equals 18 residues. This sample is part of a study of preoperative IRX-2 immunotherapy in early breast cancer. The method was immunoSEQ multiplex PCR; TCRdb's version includes in-frame clones alone and lacks a portion of them. The sample consists of about 34,000 clones, about 95% of them appearing once. As to treatment: preoperative locoregional IRX-2 cytokine immunotherapy. Samples came from a phase Ib trial of preoperative locoregional IRX-2 cytokine immunotherapy.

The rearrangement uses TRBV7-3 and TRBJ2-3; 7 bases are shared with TRBD1. The sample was gathered from a patient treated with IRX-2 immunotherapy. The origin of this receptor is a human donor with breast cancer. CDR3 protein: CASSLMAPTGRYPDTQYF. The CDR3 DNA follows: TGTGCCAGCAGCTTAATGGCCCCGACAGGGAGATACCCAGATACGCAGTATTTT.